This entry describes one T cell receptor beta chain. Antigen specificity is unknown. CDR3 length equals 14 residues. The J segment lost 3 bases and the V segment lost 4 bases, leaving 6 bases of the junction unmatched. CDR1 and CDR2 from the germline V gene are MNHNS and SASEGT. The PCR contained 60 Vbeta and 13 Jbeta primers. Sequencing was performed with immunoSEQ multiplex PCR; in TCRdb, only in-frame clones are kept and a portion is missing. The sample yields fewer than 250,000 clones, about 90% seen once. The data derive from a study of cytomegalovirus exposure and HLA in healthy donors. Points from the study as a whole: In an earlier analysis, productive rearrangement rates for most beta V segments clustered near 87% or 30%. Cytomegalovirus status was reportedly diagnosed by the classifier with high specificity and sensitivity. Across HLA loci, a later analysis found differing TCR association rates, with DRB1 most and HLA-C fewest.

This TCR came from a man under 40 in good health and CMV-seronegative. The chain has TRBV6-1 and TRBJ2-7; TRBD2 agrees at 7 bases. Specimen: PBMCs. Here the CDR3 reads CASSVERGVYEQYF. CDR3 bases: TGTGCCAGCAGTGTGGAGCGGGGTGTCTACGAGCAGTACTTC.